This T cell receptor (beta chain) was found in a study of cytomegalovirus exposure and HLA in healthy donors. General study results and limits: According to an earlier analysis, most TCR beta V segments yielded productive rearrangements about 90% or about 30% of the time. There were some V segments, including TRBV6-2 and TRBV6-3, excluded as indistinguishable. Among immune exposure information, only CMV serostatus was available. Further analysis was carried out later, and it showed several of the most significant clusters appearing linked to common viral pathogens.

With 60 Vbeta and 13 Jbeta primers, the PCR was carried out. Sequencing used immunoSEQ multiplex PCR; TCRdb keeps in-frame clones, though not all of them. The repertoire holds 180,000 or so clones, approximately 79% seen once, with about 14% in the top ten. On this clone: Its matching antigen is unknown.

The V end was cut by 0 bases, the J end by 8 bases, with 14 bases between. This CDR3 spans 16 amino acids. The sample was PBMCs. The clonotype was recovered from a man in his fifties in good health and CMV-seropositive. V usage is TRBV6-7 and J usage is TRBJ1-6; D is uncertain. TRBV6-7 is given ORF status, its function remaining uncertain. The CDR3 nucleotides are TGTGCCAGCAGTTACTCAGGAGGGTGGGATGATTCACCCCTCCACTTT. It is translated as CASSYSGGWDDSPLHF.